These 5 T cell receptor beta chains were sequenced from one sample in a study of T cell changes during pregnancy in multiple sclerosis. Profiling relied on immunoSEQ multiplex PCR, and the TCRdb table lists in-frame clones only, not all of them. Altogether over 45,000 clones are present, around 92% being singletons, with the ten largest covering around 0.53%. Sequencing used CD4+ T cells from peripheral blood mononuclear cells, obtained after pregnancy. These receptors were obtained from a female donor with multiple sclerosis, enrolled in a pregnancy study.

This chain joins TRBV14 and TRBJ2-5; 16 nucleotides agree with TRBD2. Germline lookup yields CDR1 SGHDN and CDR2 FVKESK. The length of the CDR3 is 16 residues. Unmatched junction bases numbered 2, after V lost 5 bases and J lost 2 bases. DNA of the CDR3: TGTGCCAGCAGCTGGGGACTAGCGGGAGGGCAAGAGACCCAGTACTTC. This translates into CASSWGLAGGQETQYF.

The genes are TRBV29-1 and TRBJ2-7; 8 bases fit TRBD2. There are 13 residues in the CDR3. J lost 1 base, V lost 3 bases, and 2 bases had no gene match. The germline V gene encodes CDR1 SQVTM and CDR2 ANQGSEA. The CDR3 region is CSVESGGSYEQYF. CDR3 nucleotide sequence: TGCAGCGTTGAGTCGGGGGGGTCCTACGAGCAGTACTTC.

The chain joins TRBV20-1 to TRBJ2-3, with D unclear. Trimming pared 0 bases from V and 6 bases from J, leaving 4 bases between. CDR3 length: 11 amino acids. Per germline, CDR1 DFQATT and CDR2 SNEGSKA (reference sequence). CDR3 nucleotides: TGCAGTGCTAGAGATATGGATACGCAGTATTTT. Protein: CSARDMDTQYF.

The rearrangement joins TRBV27 to TRBJ2-7; possible D gene TRBD2, 6 bases. The ends were cut back, 8 bases at V and 2 bases at J, with 19 bases in the middle. The CDR3 consists of 15 residues. Germline CDR1 MNHEY, CDR2 SMNVEV (reference sequence). The CDR3 nucleotides read TGTGCCAGCTCAGATTACGGGGGTAAGACCTACGAGCAGTACTTC. It yields the protein CASSDYGGKTYEQYF.

The chain has TRBV2 and TRBJ2-7; TRBD2 matches 7 bases. V shed 6 bases, J shed 1 base, and the junction held 6 bases outside the gene matches. CDR1 is SNHLY and CDR2 is FYNNEI in the germline V gene. The CDR3 length is 14 residues. CDR3 sequence reads: CASRRERRSYEQYF. The DNA for the CDR3 is TGTGCCAGCAGGCGGGAGCGGAGGTCCTACGAGCAGTACTTC. The complete variable domain, with remaining parts taken from reference TRBV2 and TRBJ2-7, reads EPEVTQTPSHQVTQMGQEVILRCVPISNHLYFYWYRQILGQKVEFLVSFYNNEISEKSEIFDDQFSVERPDGSNFTLKIRSTKLEDSAMYFCASRRERRSYEQYFGPGTRLTVT.